The sequence of this T cell receptor (beta chain) was determined in a study of cytomegalovirus exposure and HLA in healthy donors. PCR used 60 Vbeta primers and 13 Jbeta primers. TCRdb's copy holds only in-frame clones and misses some; the assay was immunoSEQ multiplex PCR. Here the sample spans roughly 170,000 clones, roughly 81% being singletons. This clone appeared a single time. The ends lost 0 bases at V and 2 bases at J; junction bases unmatched: 2. The CDR3 is made up of 15 amino acids. The germline V gene encodes CDR1 SGHRS and CDR2 YFSETQ. The sequence came from a girl between 10 and 17 years old in good health and CMV-seropositive. This sequence joins TRBV5-1 and TRBJ2-1; the match to TRBD2 covers 7 bases. The specimen sequenced was PBMCs. Here the CDR3 reads CASSLASGTYNEQFF. The CDR3 coding sequence is TGCGCCAGCAGCTTGGCTAGCGGAACCTACAATGAGCAGTTCTTC.